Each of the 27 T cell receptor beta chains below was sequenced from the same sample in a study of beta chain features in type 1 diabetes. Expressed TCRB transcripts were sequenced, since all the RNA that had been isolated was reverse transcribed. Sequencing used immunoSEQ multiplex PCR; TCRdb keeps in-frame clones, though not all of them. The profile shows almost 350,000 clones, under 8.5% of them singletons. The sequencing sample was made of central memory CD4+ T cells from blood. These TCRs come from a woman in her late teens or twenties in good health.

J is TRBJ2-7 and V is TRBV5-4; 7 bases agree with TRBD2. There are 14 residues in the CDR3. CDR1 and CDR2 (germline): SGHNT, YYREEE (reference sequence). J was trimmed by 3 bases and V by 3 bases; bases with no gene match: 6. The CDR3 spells CASSSSGGNYEQYF. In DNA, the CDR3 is TGTGCCAGCAGCTCCTCCGGGGGGAACTACGAGCAGTACTTC.

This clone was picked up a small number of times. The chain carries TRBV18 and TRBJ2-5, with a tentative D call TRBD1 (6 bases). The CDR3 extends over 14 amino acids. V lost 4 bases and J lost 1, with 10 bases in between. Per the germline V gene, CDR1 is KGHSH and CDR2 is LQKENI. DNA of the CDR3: TGTGCCAGCTCACGTACAGGGACCCAAGAGACCCAGTACTTC. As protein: CASSRTGTQETQYF. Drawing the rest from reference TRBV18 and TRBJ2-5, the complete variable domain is NAGVMQNPRHLVRRRGQEARLRCSPMKGHSHVYWYRQLPEEGLKFMVYLQKENIIDESGMPKERFSAEFPKEGPSILRIQQVVRGDSAAYFCASSRTGTQETQYFGPGTRLLVL.

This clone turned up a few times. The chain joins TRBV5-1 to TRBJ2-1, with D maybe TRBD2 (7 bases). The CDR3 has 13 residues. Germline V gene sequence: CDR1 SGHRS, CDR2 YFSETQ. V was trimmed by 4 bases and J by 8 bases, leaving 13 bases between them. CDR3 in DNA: TGCGCCAGCAGCCCCCCGGGGGGCGATGAGCAGTTCTTC. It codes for CASSPPGGDEQFF.

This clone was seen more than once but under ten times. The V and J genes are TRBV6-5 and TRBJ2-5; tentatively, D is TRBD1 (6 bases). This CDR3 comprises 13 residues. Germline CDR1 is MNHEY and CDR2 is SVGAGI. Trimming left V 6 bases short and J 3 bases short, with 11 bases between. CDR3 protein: CASRTPGEETQYF. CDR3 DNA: TGTGCCAGCAGGACCCCAGGGGAAGAGACCCAGTACTTC.

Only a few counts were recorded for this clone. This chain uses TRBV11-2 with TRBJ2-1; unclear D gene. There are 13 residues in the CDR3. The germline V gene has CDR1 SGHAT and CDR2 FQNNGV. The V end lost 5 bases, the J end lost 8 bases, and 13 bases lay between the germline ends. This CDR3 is CASSLSQKDEQFF. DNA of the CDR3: TGTGCCAGCAGCCTATCCCAGAAGGATGAGCAGTTCTTC.

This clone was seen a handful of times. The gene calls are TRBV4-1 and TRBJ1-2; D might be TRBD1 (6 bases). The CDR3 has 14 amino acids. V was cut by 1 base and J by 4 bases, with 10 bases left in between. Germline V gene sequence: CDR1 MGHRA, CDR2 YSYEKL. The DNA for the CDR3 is TGCGCCAGCAGCCAAGTCGGACAGATCTATGGCTACACCTTC. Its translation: CASSQVGQIYGYTF.

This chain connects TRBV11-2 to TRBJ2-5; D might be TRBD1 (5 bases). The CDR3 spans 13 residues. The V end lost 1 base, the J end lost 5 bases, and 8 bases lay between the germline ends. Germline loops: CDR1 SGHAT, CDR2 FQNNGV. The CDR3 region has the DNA TGTGCCAGCAGCTTAGCAGGGTGGGAGACCCAGTACTTC. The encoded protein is CASSLAGWETQYF.

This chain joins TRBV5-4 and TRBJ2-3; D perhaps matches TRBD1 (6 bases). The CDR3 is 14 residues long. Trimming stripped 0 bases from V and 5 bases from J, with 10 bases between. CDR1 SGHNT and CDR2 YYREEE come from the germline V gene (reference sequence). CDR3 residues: CASSLAQGLDTQYF. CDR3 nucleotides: TGTGCCAGCAGCTTGGCTCAGGGGTTAGATACGCAGTATTTT. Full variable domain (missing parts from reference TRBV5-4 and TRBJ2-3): ETGVTQSPTHLIKTRGQQVTLRCSSQSGHNTVSWYQQALGQGPQFIFQYYREEENGRGNFPPRFSGLQFPNYSSELNVNALELDDSALYLCASSLAQGLDTQYFGPGTRLTVL.

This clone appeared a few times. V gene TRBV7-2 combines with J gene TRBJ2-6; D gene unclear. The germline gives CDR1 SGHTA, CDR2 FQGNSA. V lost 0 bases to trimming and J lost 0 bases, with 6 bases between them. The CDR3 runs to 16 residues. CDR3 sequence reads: CASSLAASSGANVLTF. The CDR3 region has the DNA TGTGCCAGCAGCTTAGCGGCGAGCTCTGGGGCCAACGTCCTGACTTTC.

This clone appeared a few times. The CDR3 loop reads CASSLAPWVNTLAYEQYF. The CDR3 bases are TGTGCCAGCAGCTTAGCGCCTTGGGTGAACACCTTAGCCTACGAGCAGTACTTC. This chain links TRBV7-9 with TRBJ2-7; D is unresolved. Germline V gene sequence: CDR1 SEHNR, CDR2 FQNEAQ (reference sequence). The V gene lost 0 bases and the J gene lost 2 bases, with 20 bases spanning the gap. The CDR3 has 18 residues.

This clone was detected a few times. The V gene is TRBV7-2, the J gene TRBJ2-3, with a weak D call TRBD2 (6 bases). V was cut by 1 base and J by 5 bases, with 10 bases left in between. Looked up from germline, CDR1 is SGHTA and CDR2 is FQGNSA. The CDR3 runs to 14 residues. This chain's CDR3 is CASSLDLGGDTQYF. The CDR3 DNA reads TGTGCCAGCAGCTTAGATCTGGGGGGAGATACGCAGTATTTT.

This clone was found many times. The CDR3 protein is CASSGQFTDTQYF. The CDR3 coding sequence is TGTGCCAGCAGCGGACAGTTCACAGATACGCAGTATTTT. The chain recombines TRBV2 with TRBJ2-3, with D maybe TRBD1 (6 bases). This CDR3 spans 13 amino acids. The germline gives CDR1 SNHLY, CDR2 FYNNEI. V lost 6 bases, J lost 2 bases, and 9 bases lay in between.

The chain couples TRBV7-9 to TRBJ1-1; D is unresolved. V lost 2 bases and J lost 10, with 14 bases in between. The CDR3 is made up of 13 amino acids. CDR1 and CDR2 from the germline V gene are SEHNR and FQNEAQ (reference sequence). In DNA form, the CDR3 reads TGTGCCAGCAGCTTACTCGGCGCGGGTGGAGCTTTCTTT. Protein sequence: CASSLLGAGGAFF.

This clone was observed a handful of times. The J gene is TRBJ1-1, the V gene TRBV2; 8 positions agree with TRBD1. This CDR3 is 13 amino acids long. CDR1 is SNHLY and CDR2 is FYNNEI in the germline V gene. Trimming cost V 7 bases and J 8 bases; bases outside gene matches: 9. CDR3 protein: CASNKDRGIEAFF. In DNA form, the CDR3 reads TGTGCCAGCAATAAAGACAGGGGAATAGAAGCTTTCTTT.

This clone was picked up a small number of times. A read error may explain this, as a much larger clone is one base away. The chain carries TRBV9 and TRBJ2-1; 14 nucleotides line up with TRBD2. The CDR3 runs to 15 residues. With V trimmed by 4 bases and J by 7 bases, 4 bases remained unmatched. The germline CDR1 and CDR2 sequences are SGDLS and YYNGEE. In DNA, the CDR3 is TGTGCCAGCAGCCCCGGGACTAGCGGGAGTAATGAGCAGTTCTTC. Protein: CASSPGTSGSNEQFF. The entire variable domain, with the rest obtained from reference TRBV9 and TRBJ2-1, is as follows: DSGVTQTPKHLITATGQRVTLRCSPRSGDLSVYWYQQSLDQGLQFLIQYYNGEERAKGNILERFSAQQFPDLHSELNLSSLELGDSALYFCASSPGTSGSNEQFFGPGTRLTVL.

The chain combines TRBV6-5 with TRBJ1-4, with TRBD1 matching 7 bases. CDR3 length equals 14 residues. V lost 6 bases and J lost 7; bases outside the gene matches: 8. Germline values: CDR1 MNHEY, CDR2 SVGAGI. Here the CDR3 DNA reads TGTGCCAGCAGACCAGGGGGAAGGGGTGAAAAACTGTTTTTT. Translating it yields CASRPGGRGEKLFF.

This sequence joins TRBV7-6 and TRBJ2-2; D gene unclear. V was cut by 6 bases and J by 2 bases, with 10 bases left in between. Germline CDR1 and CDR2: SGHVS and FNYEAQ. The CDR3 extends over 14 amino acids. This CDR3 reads CASRLFPNTGELFF. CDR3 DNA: TGTGCCAGCAGACTGTTTCCCAACACCGGGGAGCTGTTTTTT.

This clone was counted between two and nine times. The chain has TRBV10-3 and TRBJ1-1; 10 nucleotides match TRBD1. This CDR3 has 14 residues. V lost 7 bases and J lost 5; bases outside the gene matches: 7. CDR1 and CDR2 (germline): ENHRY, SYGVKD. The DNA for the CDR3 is TGTGCCATCACCGATGGGACAGGGGAGACTGAAGCTTTCTTT. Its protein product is CAITDGTGETEAFF.

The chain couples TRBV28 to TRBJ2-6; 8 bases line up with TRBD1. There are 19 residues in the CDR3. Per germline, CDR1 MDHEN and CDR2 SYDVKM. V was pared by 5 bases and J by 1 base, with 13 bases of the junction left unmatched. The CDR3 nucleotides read TGTGCCAGCAGTACCATAGGACAGGGATTTAGGTCTGGGGCCAACGTCCTGACTTTC. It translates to CASSTIGQGFRSGANVLTF.

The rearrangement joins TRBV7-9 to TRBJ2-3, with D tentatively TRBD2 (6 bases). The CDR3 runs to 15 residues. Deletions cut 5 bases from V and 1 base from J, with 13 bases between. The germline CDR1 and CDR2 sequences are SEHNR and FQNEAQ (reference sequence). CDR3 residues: CASSRDLHRTDTQYF. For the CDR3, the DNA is TGTGCCAGCAGCCGGGACTTACATCGCACAGATACGCAGTATTTT.

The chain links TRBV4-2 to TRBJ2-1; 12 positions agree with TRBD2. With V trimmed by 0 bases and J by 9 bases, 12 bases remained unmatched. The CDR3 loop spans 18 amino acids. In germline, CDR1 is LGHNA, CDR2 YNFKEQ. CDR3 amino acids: CASSQDPASGRAFGEQFF. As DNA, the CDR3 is TGTGCCAGCAGCCAAGATCCCGCTAGCGGGAGGGCGTTTGGTGAGCAGTTCTTC.

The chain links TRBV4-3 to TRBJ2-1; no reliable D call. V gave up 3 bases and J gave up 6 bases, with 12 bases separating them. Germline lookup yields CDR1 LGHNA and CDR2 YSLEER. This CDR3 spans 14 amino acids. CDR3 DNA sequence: TGCGCCAGCAGCCATCAGTTCGGAGTCAATGAGCAGTTCTTC. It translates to CASSHQFGVNEQFF.

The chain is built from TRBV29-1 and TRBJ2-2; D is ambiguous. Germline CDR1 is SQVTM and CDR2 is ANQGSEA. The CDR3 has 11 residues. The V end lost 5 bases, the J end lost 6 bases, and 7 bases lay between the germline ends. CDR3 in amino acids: CSVLVAGELFF. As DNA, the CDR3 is TGCAGCGTTTTAGTAGCCGGGGAGCTGTTTTTT.

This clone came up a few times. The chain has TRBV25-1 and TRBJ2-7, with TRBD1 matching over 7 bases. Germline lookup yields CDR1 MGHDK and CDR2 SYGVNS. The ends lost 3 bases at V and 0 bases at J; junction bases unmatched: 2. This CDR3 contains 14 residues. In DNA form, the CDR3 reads TGTGCCAGCAGTGACCGGGACAGCTCCTACGAGCAGTACTTC. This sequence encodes CASSDRDSSYEQYF.

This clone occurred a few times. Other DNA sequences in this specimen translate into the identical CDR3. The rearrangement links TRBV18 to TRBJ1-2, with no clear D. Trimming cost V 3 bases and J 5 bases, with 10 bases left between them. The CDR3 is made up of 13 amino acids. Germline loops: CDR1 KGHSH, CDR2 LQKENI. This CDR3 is CASSPTTEYGYTF. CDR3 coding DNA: TGTGCCAGCTCACCGACGACGGAGTATGGCTACACCTTC.

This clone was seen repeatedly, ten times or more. The CDR3 loop reads CAISESSGGAKNIQYF. The CDR3, as DNA: TGTGCCATCAGTGAGTCATCAGGGGGAGCCAAAAACATTCAGTACTTC. The rearrangement links TRBV10-3 to TRBJ2-4; TRBD1 matches 7 bases. The CDR3 extends over 16 amino acids. The germline V gene has CDR1 ENHRY and CDR2 SYGVKD. V gave up 0 bases and J gave up 0 bases; unmatched junction bases: 2.

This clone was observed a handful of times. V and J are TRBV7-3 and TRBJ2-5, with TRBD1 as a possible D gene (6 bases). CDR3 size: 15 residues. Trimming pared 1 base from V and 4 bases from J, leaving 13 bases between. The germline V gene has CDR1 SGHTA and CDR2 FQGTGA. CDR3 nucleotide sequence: TGTGCCAGCAGCTTAAGCCCGGGACAAGGAGAGACCCAGTACTTC. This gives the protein CASSLSPGQGETQYF.